Following are 11 T cell receptor beta chains from one sample sequenced in a study of blood T cells in healthy people across ages. A sample-barcoded 5' primer and a J-beta primer mix were used in a second PCR of roughly 7 to 11 cycles. In TCRdb, the 5' RACE reads were re-called with MiXCR into one record per CDR3 protein. This table has roughly 1,000,000 distinct CDR3 sequences, around 27% appearing once. This sample was also put to use in a study of T cells of mothers and their children.

Sequencing used blood. The receptors stem from a girl aged 2-10 years in good health.

In its sample, this clonotype was seen a few times. The chain is built from TRBV7-3 and TRBJ2-5; 10 bases are a match to TRBD2. The J call may be in error: the DNA end matches TRBJ2-1 better. The CDR3 is made up of 13 amino acids. Per the germline V gene, CDR1 is SGHTA and CDR2 is FQGTGA. The CDR3 region is CASSLTLAGGQFF. CDR3 in DNA: TGTGCCAGCAGCTTAACCTTAGCGGGGGGGCAGTTCTTC.

The gene calls are TRBV19 and TRBJ1-3; D gene ambiguous. Looked up from germline, CDR1 is LNHDA and CDR2 is SQIVND (reference sequence). The CDR3 extends over 14 amino acids. V was trimmed by 5 bases and J by 2 bases, leaving 10 bases between them. CDR3 loop: CASSRAGAGNTIYF. The CDR3 coding sequence is TGTGCCAGTAGTCGAGCCGGCGCTGGAAACACCATATATTTT. Combining the CDR3 with reference TRBV19 and TRBJ1-3 gives the whole variable domain DGGITQSPKYLFRKEGQNVTLSCEQNLNHDAMYWYRQDPGQGLRLIYYSQIVNDFQKGDIAEGYSVSREKKESFPLTVTSAQKNPTAFYLCASSRAGAGNTIYFGEGSWLTVV.

The chain links TRBV27 to TRBJ1-5; weak D call: TRBD1 (6 bases). Germline V gene lookup returns CDR1 MNHEY and CDR2 SMNVEV (reference sequence). The CDR3 has 15 amino acids. Deletions cut 5 bases from V and 2 bases from J, with 13 bases between. CDR3 in DNA: TGTGCCAGCAGTGACCCTCGGACAGGCAATCAGCCCCAGCATTTT. The encoded protein is CASSDPRTGNQPQHF.

The chain employs TRBV5-1 and TRBJ1-3; D remains unclear. In germline, CDR1 is SGHRS, CDR2 YFSETQ. V was pared by 3 bases and J by 0 bases, with 13 bases between. The CDR3 loop spans 16 amino acids. CDR3: CASSSGRELSGNTIYF. CDR3 sequence (DNA): TGCGCCAGCAGCTCTGGACGGGAACTCTCTGGAAACACCATATATTTT.

The chain recombines TRBV7-9 with TRBJ2-1; D is uncertain. The DNA end is more similar to TRBJ2-7, so the J call may be wrong. Germline values: CDR1 SEHNR, CDR2 FQNEAQ (reference sequence). The CDR3 totals 14 residues. CDR3 DNA: TGTGCCAGCAGCTTAGTAACAGACCGCTACGAGCAGTACTTC. This sequence encodes CASSLVTDRYEQYF.

Only a few counts were recorded for this clonotype. The genes are TRBV20-1 and TRBJ2-5; 11 nucleotides align to TRBD2. V lost 3 bases and J lost 1; bases outside the gene matches: 1. The CDR3 extends over 14 amino acids. Germline assignment: CDR1 DFQATT and CDR2 SNEGSKA (reference sequence). In DNA, the CDR3 is TGCAGTGCTAGTCTAGCGGGAGGCCAAGAGACCCAGTACTTC. It yields the protein CSASLAGGQETQYF.

This clonotype came up a few times. This chain connects TRBV7-9 to TRBJ2-7; D might be TRBD2 (6 bases). Looked up from germline, CDR1 is SEHNR and CDR2 is FQNEAQ (reference sequence). This CDR3 has 16 amino acids. V lost 5 bases to trimming and J lost 0 bases, with 17 bases between them. CDR3 protein: CASSPDTAGSSYEQYF. The CDR3 DNA is TGTGCCAGCAGCCCTGATACTGCGGGGAGCTCCTACGAGCAGTACTTC. Using reference TRBV7-9 and TRBJ2-7 for the parts outside the CDR3, the full variable domain is DTGVSQNPRHKITKRGQNVTFRCDPISEHNRLYWYRQTLGQGPEFLTYFQNEAQLEKSRLLSDRFSAERPKGSFSTLEIQRTEQGDSAMYLCASSPDTAGSSYEQYFGPGTRLTVT.

The chain links TRBV5-1 to TRBJ2-5, with TRBD1 matching 8 bases. The CDR3 length is 17 residues. Germline V gives CDR1 SGHRS, CDR2 YFSETQ. J was trimmed by 7 bases and V by 4 bases; bases with no gene match: 18. The CDR3 DNA reads as TGCGCCAGCAGCCGCAAACCGTCGACAGGGGACGAAGGGACCCAGTACTTC. The encoded protein is CASSRKPSTGDEGTQYF.

The rearrangement joins TRBV29-1 to TRBJ1-5; weak D call: TRBD1 (6 bases). The CDR3 covers 13 residues. V was cut by 5 bases and J by 3 bases, with 11 bases left in between. Germline assignment: CDR1 SQVTM and CDR2 ANQGSEA. CDR3 amino acids: CSVSGAFNQPQHF. The CDR3, as DNA: TGCAGCGTTTCAGGGGCATTCAATCAGCCCCAGCATTTT.

The chain has TRBV2 and TRBJ2-1, with D possibly being TRBD2 (6 bases). Germline loops: CDR1 SNHLY, CDR2 FYNNEI. Trimming pared 0 bases from V and 0 bases from J, leaving 12 bases between. This CDR3 region has 17 residues. The CDR3 DNA reads TGTGCCAGCAGTGAAGCCCCGGGACTGAGCTCCTACAATGAGCAGTTCTTC. It yields the protein CASSEAPGLSSYNEQFF.

V is TRBV7-9 and J is TRBJ2-7; a weak D match, TRBD1 (6 bases). This CDR3 has 14 amino acids. Germline assignment: CDR1 SEHNR and CDR2 FQNEAQ (reference sequence). The germline V and J ends were trimmed by 5 bases and 1 base, with 12 bases remaining between them. The CDR3 nucleotides read TGTGCCAGCAGCGCGAGGGACACTTCCTACGAGCAGTACTTC. It is translated as CASSARDTSYEQYF. Supplemented by reference TRBV7-9 and TRBJ2-7, the full variable domain reads DTGVSQNPRHKITKRGQNVTFRCDPISEHNRLYWYRQTLGQGPEFLTYFQNEAQLEKSRLLSDRFSAERPKGSFSTLEIQRTEQGDSAMYLCASSARDTSYEQYFGPGTRLTVT.